These 5 T cell receptor beta chains originate from one sample sequenced in a study of blood T cells in healthy people across ages. Then a second PCR, running about 6 to 12 cycles, was carried out with a sample-barcoded 5' primer and a J-beta primer mix. TCRdb re-analysed the 5' RACE reads in MiXCR, keeping a single row per CDR3 protein. The sample carries 1.8 million or so distinct CDR3 sequences, roughly two fifths recorded once. Sequences were obtained from blood. These receptors were taken from a human donor in good health.

This chain links TRBV7-8 with TRBJ1-5; D perhaps matches TRBD1 (5 bases). The V gene's germline CDR1 is SGHVS and CDR2 FQNEAQ. V was clipped by 1 base and J by 5 bases, with 15 bases between them. The CDR3 length is 16 residues. CDR3 amino acids: CASSLGPFEGHQPQHF. The CDR3 DNA is TGTGCCAGCAGCTTAGGGCCCTTCGAGGGGCATCAGCCCCAGCATTTT. Full variable domain (remainder filled in from reference TRBV7-8 and TRBJ1-5): GAGVSQSPRYKVAKRGQDVALRCDPISGHVSLFWYQQALGQGPEFLTYFQNEAQLDKSGLPSDRFFAERPEGSVSTLKIQRTQQEDSAVYLCASSLGPFEGHQPQHFGDGTRLSIL.

The V call is TRBV12-3 or TRBV12-4, the J call TRBJ1-2, with D possibly matching TRBD1 (5 bases). The germline V and J ends were trimmed by 3 bases and 5 bases, with 10 bases remaining between them. This CDR3 is built from 13 residues. In DNA form, the CDR3 reads TGTGCCAGCAGTTTCTACACAGGTTATGGCTACACCTTC. Residues: CASSFYTGYGYTF.

The chain combines TRBV18 with TRBJ2-7; D gene uncertain. Germline CDR1 reads KGHSH; CDR2 reads LQKENI. The CDR3 is made up of 15 amino acids. Trimming left V 1 base short and J 0 bases short, with 10 bases between. For the CDR3, the DNA is TGTGCCAGCTCACCACAAGGTGGCGCCTCCTACGAGCAGTACTTC. Translating it yields CASSPQGGASYEQYF.

The V call is TRBV7-2, the J call TRBJ1-2; D is possibly TRBD1 (6 bases). Trimming took 3 bases from V and 7 from J, leaving 21 bases between them. Looked up from germline, CDR1 is SGHTA and CDR2 is FQGNSA. The CDR3 totals 16 residues. The CDR3, as DNA: TGTGCCAGCAGCTTGCTGGGGTCGGCAGGGGACTTTGGCTACACCTTC. This sequence encodes CASSLLGSAGDFGYTF.

The chain combines TRBV6-1 with TRBJ1-2; D call uncertain. Germline loops: CDR1 MNHNS, CDR2 SASEGT. V was clipped by 4 bases and J by 1 base, with 10 bases between them. CDR3 length equals 14 residues. Here the CDR3 reads CASSARPINYGYTF. The CDR3 DNA follows: TGTGCCAGCAGTGCTCGACCGATTAACTATGGCTACACCTTC.